The 23 T cell receptor beta chains below come from one sample, sequenced in a study of blood T cells in healthy people across ages. The authors ran a second PCR of 7 to 11 cycles using a sample-barcoded 5' primer and a J-beta primer mix. MiXCR was run by TCRdb on the 5' RACE reads, yielding one entry per CDR3 protein. Here the sample spans about 670,000 distinct CDR3 sequences, about 50% being singletons. The sample taken for sequencing was blood. Receptors originate from a woman of 80 years or more in good health.

This clonotype was counted at least ten times. This sequence joins TRBV7-2 and TRBJ2-7; 9 bases fit TRBD1. The CDR3 runs 15 residues. Germline V gene data show CDR1 as SGHTA and CDR2 as FQGNSA. Trimming cost V 2 bases and J 5 bases; bases outside gene matches: 7. This CDR3 reads CASSLPGQGIDEQYF. The CDR3 nucleotides are TGTGCCAGCAGCTTACCGGGACAGGGTATTGACGAGCAGTACTTC.

This clonotype has a single count. The chain joins TRBV12-5 to TRBJ2-5, with D possibly matching TRBD2 (6 bases). Between the trimmed V and J ends, which lost 5 bases and 5 bases, there was a span of 15 bases. CDR1 and CDR2 from the germline V gene are LGHNT and FRNRAP. The CDR3 totals 14 residues. The DNA for the CDR3 is TGTGCTAGTGGTCCAGCGGAGGGATGGGAGACCCAGTACTTC. Translated, it gives CASGPAEGWETQYF.

This clonotype came up a few times. The chain combines TRBV5-6 with TRBJ1-1; unclear D gene. The CDR3 loop spans 15 amino acids. V lost 6 bases and J lost 4, with 19 bases in between. The germline gives CDR1 SGHDT, CDR2 YYEEEE. Here the CDR3 reads CASIPSLAMGTEAFF. The CDR3, as DNA: TGTGCCAGCATCCCGTCCCTGGCCATGGGCACTGAAGCTTTCTTT.

The chain links TRBV20-1 to TRBJ2-5, with D perhaps matching TRBD1 or TRBD2 (5 bases each). Germline-derived CDR1 and CDR2 are DFQATT and SNEGSKA (reference sequence). Trimming took off 6 bases at V and 5 bases at J, with 16 bases between the two ends. This CDR3 is 13 amino acids long. The CDR3 is CSAQTGAKETQYF. The CDR3 nucleotides are TGCAGTGCGCAAACCGGGGCCAAGGAGACCCAGTACTTC.

For this clonotype: A much more abundant neighbour one base away suggests this may be a read error. The rearrangement joins TRBV27 to TRBJ2-1; D is possibly TRBD2 (6 bases). Germline CDR1 MNHEY, CDR2 SMNVEV (reference sequence). The CDR3 runs 15 residues. With 6 bases removed from V and 6 bases from J, the gap between germline ends came to 18 bases. This CDR3 is CASSHGGDGRNEQFF. In DNA, the CDR3 is TGTGCCAGCAGCCACGGGGGAGATGGTCGCAATGAGCAGTTCTTC.

This clonotype was seen at least ten times. The V and J genes are TRBV7-9 and TRBJ2-3; TRBD1 matches at 7 bases. The V and J ends lost 7 bases and 9 bases, in that order; junction bases with no gene match: 22. Germline loops: CDR1 SEHNR, CDR2 FQNEAQ (reference sequence). The CDR3 is 17 residues long. For the CDR3, the DNA is TGTGCCAGCAACAAGTCGTGGGGATTACAGGGGCGGAAGACGCAGTATTTT. Its translation: CASNKSWGLQGRKTQYF.

CDR3 sequence reads: CASSVKGRNTIYF. The CDR3 DNA reads TGTGCCAGCAGTGTAAAGGGGAGAAACACCATATATTTT. V is TRBV12-3 or TRBV12-4 and J is TRBJ1-3, with TRBD1 as a possible D gene (5 bases). Deletions cut 5 bases from V and 5 bases from J, with 10 bases between. The CDR3 is 13 amino acids.

The sample holds many counts of this clonotype. The chain uses TRBV3-1 and TRBJ2-3; 8 positions agree with TRBD2. CDR3 length equals 19 residues. Germline CDR1 reads LGHDT; CDR2 reads YNNKEL (reference sequence). The junction had 19 bases not matched to a gene; V was cut back by 1 base and J by 7 bases. This CDR3 reads CASSQGGRLAGHTLNTQYF. CDR3 DNA sequence: TGTGCCAGCAGCCAAGGGGGGCGGCTAGCGGGCCACACGTTAAATACGCAGTATTTT.

Remarks on this clonotype: Given a much more abundant clone one base away, this may be a read error. This CDR3 is CASNPQGAAYNEQYF. The CDR3 DNA reads as TGTGCCAGCAACCCACAGGGGGCTGCCTACAATGAGCAGTACTTC. The rearrangement joins TRBV7-9 to TRBJ2-5, with 9 positions matching TRBD1. The CDR3 has 15 amino acids. Germline CDR1 and CDR2: SEHNR and FQNEAQ (reference sequence). The V and J ends lost 7 bases and 11 bases, in that order; junction bases with no gene match: 17.

In its sample, this clonotype was seen once. The rearrangement uses TRBV5-1 and TRBJ1-2; 8 bases agree with TRBD1. The ends lost 0 bases at V and 3 bases at J; junction bases unmatched: 10. The germline V gene encodes CDR1 SGHRS and CDR2 YFSETQ. The CDR3 extends over 17 amino acids. The CDR3 protein is CASSLEGLTGEDYGYTF. In nucleotides, the CDR3 is TGCGCCAGCAGCTTGGAGGGACTGACAGGGGAAGACTATGGCTACACCTTC.

The chain joins TRBV29-1 to TRBJ1-1, with 9 bases fitting TRBD1. The germline V gene encodes CDR1 SQVTM and CDR2 ANQGSEA. With 7 bases clipped from V and 4 bases from J, the junction kept 4 bases outside the gene matches. This CDR3 spans 12 amino acids. The CDR3 coding sequence is TGCAGCGGGGGGACAGGGCGCACTGAAGCTTTCTTT. Translation gives CSGGTGRTEAFF.

This clonotype was seen many times. The V call is TRBV3-1, the J call TRBJ1-2; possibly TRBD1 for D (6 bases). The length of the CDR3 is 15 residues. V dropped 4 bases and J dropped 5 bases, with 17 bases sitting between them. Germline V gene sequence: CDR1 LGHDT, CDR2 YNNKEL (reference sequence). The CDR3 spells CASSRGQGAGYGYTF. In nucleotides, the CDR3 is TGTGCCAGCAGCCGGGGGCAGGGCGCTGGGTATGGCTACACCTTC.

This clonotype was detected many times. This chain joins TRBV5-1 and TRBJ2-5; the D is unclear. Germline V gives CDR1 SGHRS, CDR2 YFSETQ. V shed 0 bases and J shed 2 bases, with 8 bases lying between them. The CDR3 sequence is 14 residues long. DNA for the CDR3: TGCGCCAGCAGCTTGGCTACCACACAAGAGACCCAGTACTTC. As protein: CASSLATTQETQYF.

This clonotype showed up many times. V usage is TRBV24-1 and J usage is TRBJ1-2, with D maybe TRBD1 (6 bases). The germline CDR1 and CDR2 sequences are KGHDR and SFDVKD. This CDR3 is built from 14 residues. Trimming pared 3 bases from V and 2 bases from J, leaving 9 bases between. CDR3 coding DNA: TGTGCCACCAGTGATCAGGACAGAAACTATGGCTACACCTTC. As protein: CATSDQDRNYGYTF.

The chain carries TRBV21-1 and TRBJ2-7; no DNA check was done on the table's D call, TRBD1. The J call may be in error: the DNA end matches TRBJ2-5 better. TRBV21-1 is described as a pseudogene. This CDR3 contains 16 residues. The CDR3, as DNA: TGTGCCAGCAGCAAAGCCCGTGGGGTTCCCGTCGAGACCCAGTACTTC. Its protein product is CASSKARGVPVETQYF.

Details on this clonotype: This may arise from a read error, as a much more abundant clone is one base away. The rearrangement joins TRBV21-1 to TRBJ2-5; TRBD2 is the table's D call, not checked against the DNA. TRBV21-1 is classified as a pseudogene. The CDR3 spans 15 residues. CDR3 sequence (DNA): TGTGCCAGCAGCAAAAGGAGGGCAGGCGTGAATGAGCAGTACTTC. Translation: CASSKRRAGVNEQYF.

This chain links TRBV20-1 with TRBJ1-6; D uncertain. There are 13 residues in the CDR3. Between the trimmed V and J ends, which lost 7 bases and 8 bases, there was a span of 15 bases. The germline CDR1 and CDR2 sequences are DFQATT and SNEGSKA (reference sequence). CDR3 in amino acids: CSVSRGADSPLHF. DNA for the CDR3: TGCAGTGTTAGCCGGGGAGCTGATTCACCCCTCCACTTT.

This chain links TRBV6-6 with TRBJ2-1; the D gene is possibly TRBD2 (6 bases). The V end was cut by 4 bases, the J end by 0 bases, with 10 bases between. The germline V gene has CDR1 MNHNY and CDR2 SVGAGI (reference sequence). There are 15 residues in the CDR3. The CDR3 loop is CASSWTTSSYNEQFF. In nucleotides, the CDR3 is TGTGCCAGCAGTTGGACTACCAGCTCCTACAATGAGCAGTTCTTC.

This clonotype has at least ten counts. This sequence joins TRBV15 and TRBJ2-7; D gene ambiguous. The V end was cut by 0 bases, the J end by 3 bases, with 9 bases between. Germline assignment: CDR1 LNHNV and CDR2 YYDKDF (reference sequence). This CDR3 region has 14 residues. The CDR3 nucleotides read TGTGCCACCAGCAGAGAGACGGGCCGCTACGAGCAGTACTTC. Amino acids: CATSRETGRYEQYF.

The sample holds many counts of this clonotype. The rearrangement links TRBV7-3 to TRBJ2-1; D gene unclear. The germline V gene encodes CDR1 SGHTA and CDR2 FQGTGA. The CDR3 consists of 15 residues. Trimming removed 6 bases from V and 2 bases from J, with 14 bases in between. This chain's CDR3 is CASSLNSSPYNEQFF. In DNA form, the CDR3 reads TGTGCCAGCAGTCTCAACTCGTCCCCCTACAATGAGCAGTTCTTC.

The chain combines TRBV12-5 with TRBJ2-7; either TRBD1 or TRBD2 may supply D (5 bases each). V shed 10 bases and J shed 2 bases, with 15 bases lying between them. This CDR3 is 13 amino acids long. Germline CDR1 LGHNT, CDR2 FRNRAP. The CDR3 DNA sequence: TGTGCTACTCCTCCGAGGGGCCCCTACGAGCAGTACTTC. Residues: CATPPRGPYEQYF.

V is TRBV20-1 and J is TRBJ1-1, with 9 bases lining up with TRBD1. The germline gives CDR1 DFQATT, CDR2 SNEGSKA (reference sequence). Germline trimming cut 4 bases from V and 0 bases from J; bases unmatched to any gene: 3. CDR3 length: 14 residues. The chain's CDR3 is CSATRTGVNTEAFF. Here the CDR3 DNA reads TGCAGTGCTACTCGGACAGGGGTGAACACTGAAGCTTTCTTT.

This clonotype was seen at least ten times. V gene TRBV20-1 combines with J gene TRBJ2-4; D is possibly TRBD2 (7 bases). In germline, CDR1 is DFQATT, CDR2 SNEGSKA (reference sequence). Trimming removed 6 bases at V and 0 bases at J, with 15 bases between. The CDR3 runs to 15 residues. Here the CDR3 DNA reads TGCAGTGCCCCGAGGGGGGGAGTAGCCAAAAACATTCAGTACTTC. It codes for CSAPRGGVAKNIQYF.